Reported below is one T cell receptor (beta chain). This specimen comes from a study of T cells in Graves' hyperthyroidism and ophthalmopathy. The wider study: It was at initial diagnosis, before any treatment, that peripheral blood was collected.

RNA transcripts yielded amplified TCR beta CDR3 regions. During a first-round RT-PCR of the TCR CDR3, the HTBI primer set was used. Each CDR3 protein is one row after TCRdb ran MiXCR on the multiplex PCR reads. The sample consists of about 59,000 distinct CDR3 sequences, roughly 58% of them appearing once. The CDR3 has 13 residues. Germline CDR1 and CDR2: MRHNA and SNTAGT. The germline V and J ends were trimmed by 6 bases and 8 bases, with 16 bases remaining between them. The specimen was blood. This TCR derives from a woman in her fifties or sixties with Graves' ophthalmopathy. The V and J genes are TRBV6-4 and TRBJ1-2; D gene unclear. This CDR3 is CASSPNGLAGYTF. The DNA for the CDR3 is TGTGCCAGCAGCCCGAACGGACTAGCGGGCTACACCTTC.